One and the same sample provided the 13 T cell receptor beta chains below, sequenced in a study of cytomegalovirus exposure and HLA in healthy donors. The PCR had 60 Vbeta and 13 Jbeta primers. TCRdb keeps only in-frame clones here, not all; method: immunoSEQ multiplex PCR. This table has about 73,000 clones, approximately 61% appearing once. The sequencing sample was made of PBMCs. The receptors shown here come from a woman in her forties or fifties in good health and CMV-seropositive.

The chain has TRBV5-1 and TRBJ1-4; no reliable D call. V shed 5 bases and J shed 4 bases, with 12 bases lying between them. CDR1 and CDR2 (germline): SGHRS, YFSETQ. This CDR3 region has 14 residues. The CDR3 DNA reads TGCGCCAGCAGTGAGGGTGGGGTTAATGAAAAACTGTTTTTT. It translates to CASSEGGVNEKLFF.

This chain links TRBV5-1 with TRBJ2-3; D ambiguous. Germline loops: CDR1 SGHRS, CDR2 YFSETQ. The CDR3 contains 13 residues. The V gene lost 4 bases and the J gene lost 4 bases, with 10 bases spanning the gap. The CDR3 loop is CASSPGSPDTQYF. CDR3 DNA sequence: TGCGCCAGCAGCCCCGGTTCTCCAGATACGCAGTATTTT.

This clone has only one observation. Written as DNA, the CDR3 is TGTGCCAGCAGCCCAGGGGGCCAGGGTACTGAAGCTTTCTTT. This translates into CASSPGGQGTEAFF. The chain is built from TRBV2 and TRBJ1-1; the match to TRBD1 covers 8 bases. The CDR3 extends over 14 amino acids. V shed 6 bases and J 5 bases; nucleotides not matched to a gene: 8. The germline V gene has CDR1 SNHLY and CDR2 FYNNEI.

The chain joins TRBV6-1 to TRBJ2-2; 10 bases map to TRBD1. Germline V lookup: CDR1 MNHNS, CDR2 SASEGT. With V trimmed by 6 bases and J by 5 bases, 6 bases remained unmatched. CDR3 size: 15 residues. This CDR3 reads CASRRQGAGTGELFF. The DNA of the CDR3 is TGTGCCAGCAGGCGACAGGGGGCAGGTACCGGGGAGCTGTTTTTT.

This chain joins TRBV5-5 and TRBJ2-1; 14 positions match TRBD2. With V trimmed by 4 bases and J by 9 bases, 3 bases remained unmatched. The CDR3 runs 14 residues. Germline CDR1 reads SGHKS; CDR2 reads YYEKEE (reference sequence). The CDR3 nucleotides read TGTGCCAGCAGCCTGACTAGCGGGGGGGTTGAGCAGTTCTTC. Translation gives CASSLTSGGVEQFF.

This chain uses TRBV5-1 with TRBJ2-3, with D unresolved. Germline CDR1 SGHRS, CDR2 YFSETQ. Trimming shortened V by 6 bases and J by 1 base, and 15 bases separated the two germline ends. This CDR3 region has 15 residues. The chain's CDR3 is CASKVTVAGTDTQYF. CDR3 coding DNA: TGCGCCAGCAAAGTTACGGTGGCGGGCACAGATACGCAGTATTTT.

This clone is large in the sample. CDR3 sequence: CASSFDYDNEQFF. CDR3 sequence (DNA): TGTGCCAGCAGCTTTGACTACGACAATGAGCAGTTCTTC. The chain links TRBV7-8 to TRBJ2-1, with D tentatively TRBD2 (5 bases). From germline, CDR1 is SGHVS and CDR2 FQNEAQ. V was trimmed by 3 bases and J by 5 bases, leaving 8 bases between them. This CDR3 has 13 amino acids. Combining the CDR3 with reference TRBV7-8 and TRBJ2-1 gives the whole variable domain GAGVSQSPRYKVAKRGQDVALRCDPISGHVSLFWYQQALGQGPEFLTYFQNEAQLDKSGLPSDRFFAERPEGSVSTLKIQRTQQEDSAVYLCASSFDYDNEQFFGPGTRLTVL.

The genes are TRBV2 and TRBJ2-5; perhaps TRBD1 as D (6 bases). The length of the CDR3 is 17 residues. The V and J ends lost 0 bases and 5 bases respectively, with 19 bases between them. Germline lookup yields CDR1 SNHLY and CDR2 FYNNEI. The DNA for the CDR3 is TGTGCCAGCAGTGAAGCGCTTGTGGTTACAGGGAAGGAGACCCAGTACTTC. Translating it yields CASSEALVVTGKETQYF. The variable domain in full, with the rest retrieved from reference TRBV2 and TRBJ2-5, is EPEVTQTPSHQVTQMGQEVILRCVPISNHLYFYWYRQILGQKVEFLVSFYNNEISEKSEIFDDQFSVERPDGSNFTLKIRSTKLEDSAMYFCASSEALVVTGKETQYFGPGTRLLVL.

V is TRBV9 and J is TRBJ1-3, with D maybe TRBD1 (5 bases). Germline CDR1 SGDLS, CDR2 YYNGEE. V was shortened by 1 base and J by 0 bases, with 14 bases between the two germline ends. The CDR3 is 17 amino acids. CDR3 loop: CASSVRVQDPSGNTIYF. CDR3 nucleotides: TGTGCCAGCAGCGTACGTGTACAGGACCCCTCTGGAAACACCATATATTTT.

This clone has more than one count but fewer than ten. J is TRBJ2-1 and V is TRBV5-7, with 7 bases identical to TRBD1. TRBV5-7 is treated as an ORF (open reading frame) with a function not yet certain. V lost 3 bases and J lost 3; bases outside the gene matches: 6. The CDR3 runs to 15 residues. The CDR3 reads CASSYPDRFYNEQFF. The CDR3 nucleotides read TGTGCCAGCAGCTATCCGGACAGGTTCTACAATGAGCAGTTCTTC.

A few counts support this clone. J is TRBJ2-1 and V is TRBV9; 12 nucleotides match TRBD2. The germline V gene encodes CDR1 SGDLS and CDR2 YYNGEE. The junction had 3 bases not matched to a gene; V was cut back by 0 bases and J by 2 bases. CDR3 length: 17 residues. CDR3: CASSVGASGGAYNEQFF. In DNA form, the CDR3 reads TGTGCCAGCAGCGTAGGGGCTAGCGGGGGGGCCTACAATGAGCAGTTCTTC.

V usage is TRBV19 and J usage is TRBJ1-2; perhaps TRBD1 as D (5 bases). The CDR3 contains 15 residues. The V end lost 5 bases, the J end lost 4 bases, and 17 bases lay between the germline ends. Germline assignment: CDR1 LNHDA and CDR2 SQIVND (reference sequence). CDR3 residues: CASSFKTATLYGYTF. DNA of the CDR3: TGTGCCAGTAGTTTCAAGACAGCTACTCTCTATGGCTACACCTTC. Full variable domain (missing parts from reference TRBV19 and TRBJ1-2): DGGITQSPKYLFRKEGQNVTLSCEQNLNHDAMYWYRQDPGQGLRLIYYSQIVNDFQKGDIAEGYSVSREKKESFPLTVTSAQKNPTAFYLCASSFKTATLYGYTFGSGTRLTVV.

The rearrangement uses TRBV5-1 and TRBJ2-5; a weak D match, TRBD2 (5 bases). CDR1 is SGHRS, CDR2 YFSETQ, per germline. The CDR3 is 13 amino acids. The V end was cut by 3 bases, the J end by 3 bases, with 9 bases between. Here the CDR3 reads CASSWQLEETQYF. Written as DNA, the CDR3 is TGCGCCAGCAGCTGGCAACTAGAAGAGACCCAGTACTTC.